These 6 T cell receptor beta chains originate from one sample sequenced in a study of blood T cells in healthy people across ages. It was with a sample-barcoded 5' primer and a J-beta primer mix that a second PCR of about 7 to 12 cycles was run. TCRdb itself ran the 5' RACE reads through MiXCR, one entry per CDR3 protein. The sample lists around 1,000,000 distinct CDR3 sequences, 35% to 40% seen once, with 13% in the top ten. Sequences were obtained from blood. These receptors were collected from a man aged 18 to 35 in good health.

The chain links TRBV9 to TRBJ2-5; D not certain. The CDR3 extends over 15 amino acids. Germline V CDR1 and CDR2: SGDLS, YYNGEE. Trimming pared 0 bases from V and 11 bases from J, leaving 20 bases between. The CDR3 sequence is CASSVAGYGHNEQYF. The CDR3 DNA reads TGTGCCAGCAGCGTAGCCGGATACGGTCACAATGAGCAGTACTTC.

This clonotype has ten or more counts. CDR3 loop: CAGTHRGDHEQYF. The CDR3 DNA sequence: TGTGCCGGGACCCACAGAGGGGACCACGAGCAGTACTTC. This chain uses TRBV2 with TRBJ2-7; either TRBD1 or TRBD2 may supply D (5 bases each). CDR3 length equals 13 residues. Trimming pared 11 bases from V and 5 bases from J, leaving 19 bases between. Germline CDR1 and CDR2: SNHLY and FYNNEI.

The chain employs TRBV27 and TRBJ1-5; D perhaps matches TRBD1 (6 bases). The CDR3 runs to 15 residues. CDR1 is MNHEY and CDR2 is SMNVEV in the germline V gene (reference sequence). Trimming pared 6 bases from V and 0 bases from J, leaving 12 bases between. Here the CDR3 reads CASSPDRSSNQPQHF. The CDR3 nucleotides are TGTGCCAGCAGCCCTGACAGGAGTAGCAATCAGCCCCAGCATTTT.

At least ten counts were recorded for this clonotype. This chain links TRBV7-2 with TRBJ2-1, with D maybe TRBD1 (5 bases). The germline gives CDR1 SGHTA, CDR2 FQGNSA. Trimming took off 4 bases at V and 5 bases at J, with 18 bases between the two ends. The CDR3 spans 16 residues. CDR3 in amino acids: CASSSPQGGHNNEQFF. The CDR3 DNA is TGTGCCAGCAGCTCCCCCCAGGGCGGACATAACAATGAGCAGTTCTTC. Full variable domain (missing parts from reference TRBV7-2 and TRBJ2-1): GAGVSQSPSNKVTEKGKDVELRCDPISGHTALYWYRQSLGQGLEFLIYFQGNSAPDKSGLPSDRFSAERTGGSVSTLTIQRTQQEDSAVYLCASSSPQGGHNNEQFFGPGTRLTVL.

The J gene is TRBJ1-1, the V gene TRBV20-1; D is possibly TRBD1 (5 bases). The germline V gene encodes CDR1 DFQATT and CDR2 SNEGSKA (reference sequence). Trimming stripped 6 bases from V and 1 base from J, with 12 bases between. This CDR3 contains 13 residues. The CDR3 protein is CSAARDPNTEAFF. CDR3 nucleotides: TGCAGTGCCGCCCGGGACCCGAACACTGAAGCTTTCTTT.

V usage is TRBV7-2 and J usage is TRBJ1-3; D unresolved. CDR3 length: 13 amino acids. The V end lost 2 bases, the J end lost 5 bases, and 7 bases lay between the germline ends. Germline V CDR1 and CDR2: SGHTA, FQGNSA. DNA of the CDR3: TGTGCCAGCAGCTTACAGGTCCGAAACACCATATATTTT. This translates into CASSLQVRNTIYF.